The next 11 T cell receptor beta chains were all read from a single sample in a study of CD8+ T cells in alopecia areata. Extracted RNA was reverse transcribed into cDNA, the sequencing template. Only in-frame clones appear in the TCRdb table, and some are missing; sequencing was by immunoSEQ multiplex PCR. The table has about 160,000 clones, around 71% seen once; the top ten hold 0.7% to 1%. The treatment is: oral pan-JAK inhibitor, 5-10 mg twice daily. This specimen consisted of CD4+ T cells sorted from blood, obtained at week 4, from a patient treated with tofacitinib. The source of these receptors is a human donor with alopecia areata.

This clone was counted between two and nine times. The rearrangement uses TRBV12-5 and TRBJ2-2; 8 bases are a match to TRBD2. This CDR3 is 15 amino acids long. CDR1 LGHNT and CDR2 FRNRAP come from the germline V gene. V lost 8 bases and J lost 5; bases outside the gene matches: 10. The CDR3 here is CASSTGGGITGELFF. The CDR3 coding sequence is TGTGCTAGTTCCACTGGCGGGGGGATAACCGGGGAGCTGTTTTTT.

This clone was found a few times. J is TRBJ2-7 and V is TRBV27; D could derive from TRBD1 or TRBD2 (5 bases each). Germline lookup yields CDR1 MNHEY and CDR2 SMNVEV (reference sequence). V lost 5 bases, J lost 6 bases, and 20 bases lay in between. The CDR3 totals 15 residues. The CDR3 DNA reads TGTGCCAGCAGTGAATACGGGGCGCCTAAGGTCGAGCAGTACTTC. Protein product: CASSEYGAPKVEQYF.

A few counts support this clone. The chain couples TRBV9 to TRBJ2-1, with unresolved D. From germline, CDR1 is SGDLS and CDR2 YYNGEE. Deletions cut 0 bases from V and 8 bases from J, with 9 bases between. CDR3 length: 13 amino acids. The CDR3 sequence is CASSVALVHEQFF. In DNA form, the CDR3 reads TGTGCCAGCAGCGTAGCCCTGGTCCATGAGCAGTTCTTC.

This sequence joins TRBV6-5 and TRBJ2-2; 9 nucleotides agree with TRBD1. J lost 6 bases, V lost 6 bases, and 2 bases had no gene match. The CDR3 sequence is 13 residues long. CDR1 is MNHEY and CDR2 is SVGAGI in the germline V gene. The DNA of the CDR3 is TGTGCCAGCAGCCGACAGGGGGCCGGGGAGCTGTTTTTT. Its protein product is CASSRQGAGELFF.

The rearrangement uses TRBV4-3 and TRBJ2-1; D call uncertain. V shed 1 base and J shed 7 bases, with 8 bases lying between them. This CDR3 is built from 13 residues. Germline lookup yields CDR1 LGHNA and CDR2 YSLEER. The CDR3 sequence is CASSQGVWNEQFF. Here the CDR3 DNA reads TGCGCCAGCAGCCAAGGGGTCTGGAATGAGCAGTTCTTC.

The chain carries TRBV29-1 and TRBJ2-1; D is possibly TRBD2 (7 bases). CDR1 is SQVTM and CDR2 is ANQGSEA in the germline V gene. The ends were cut back, 8 bases at V and 3 bases at J, with 17 bases in the middle. The CDR3 contains 14 residues. The CDR3 DNA sequence: TGCAGCTCCGAGGGGGGGTCCGACTACAATGAGCAGTTCTTC. Its protein is CSSEGGSDYNEQFF.

The chain couples TRBV7-6 to TRBJ2-3, with TRBD2 matching over 11 bases. Germline V gene data show CDR1 as SGHVS and CDR2 as FNYEAQ. The CDR3 loop spans 17 amino acids. The V segment lost 5 bases and the J segment 9 bases; nucleotides outside the gene matches: 16. The CDR3 nucleotides read TGTGCCAGCAGCCCTAGCGGGGGGATGGGTGCACAAGAGACGCAGTATTTT. Translating it yields CASSPSGGMGAQETQYF.

The gene calls are TRBV5-1 and TRBJ2-7, with 7 bases aligning to TRBD1. Per the germline V gene, CDR1 is SGHRS and CDR2 is YFSETQ. The V and J ends lost 3 bases and 5 bases, in that order; junction bases with no gene match: 2. CDR3 length: 12 residues. CDR3 sequence reads: CASSWGTDEQYF. The CDR3 DNA reads TGCGCCAGCAGCTGGGGGACAGACGAGCAGTACTTC.

The chain joins TRBV4-1 to TRBJ1-1, with D perhaps TRBD1 (6 bases). Deletions cut 4 bases from V and 1 base from J, with 13 bases between. The CDR3 totals 15 residues. The germline V gene encodes CDR1 MGHRA and CDR2 YSYEKL. The CDR3 protein is CASSRLDSENTEAFF. CDR3 nucleotide sequence: TGCGCCAGCAGCCGCTTGGACAGCGAGAACACTGAAGCTTTCTTT.

The V and J genes are TRBV9 and TRBJ2-7, with a possible D match to TRBD2 (5 bases). V lost 0 bases, J lost 4 bases, and 14 bases lay in between. The germline CDR1 and CDR2 sequences are SGDLS and YYNGEE. The CDR3 totals 15 residues. DNA for the CDR3: TGTGCCAGCAGCGTAGCGGGATCGGACGGTTACGAGCAGTACTTC. Translation gives CASSVAGSDGYEQYF.

The chain is built from TRBV30 and TRBJ2-1, with D possibly called TRBD1 or TRBD2 (6 bases each). Looked up from germline, CDR1 is GTSNPN and CDR2 is SVGIG (reference sequence). Trimming stripped 1 base from V and 5 bases from J, with 9 bases between. This CDR3 is 13 amino acids long. DNA of the CDR3: TGTGCCTGGAGTGGTGGGGGGCACAATGAGCAGTTCTTC. It is translated as CAWSGGGHNEQFF.